The 30 T cell receptor beta chains below come from one sample, sequenced in a study of blood T cell repertoires in COVID-19. Repertoires were generated with immunoSEQ multiplex PCR, while TCRdb's copy carries only in-frame clones and drops some. The sample records 250,000 to 300,000 clones, roughly 92% being singletons. Sequenced sample: peripheral blood. Receptors originate from a woman aged 25 to 39 with COVID-19, enrolled during active disease.

The CDR3 region has the DNA TGCGCCAGCAGCTTTGATATCGGAGGCCGAGAACTGTTTTTT. It translates to CASSFDIGGRELFF. The chain uses TRBV5-1 and TRBJ1-4; D is unclear. Germline V gene data show CDR1 as SGHRS and CDR2 as YFSETQ. V was clipped by 2 bases and J by 12 bases, with 17 bases between them. CDR3 length equals 14 residues.

This sequence joins TRBV6-1 and TRBJ1-3; 8 positions agree with TRBD1. Germline CDR1 MNHNS, CDR2 SASEGT. V was clipped by 5 bases and J by 11 bases; unmatched bases: 11. CDR3 length: 14 residues. The CDR3 region is CASSPTGDASPIYF. CDR3 nucleotides: TGTGCCAGCAGTCCGACAGGGGACGCGTCGCCCATATATTTT.

This chain's CDR3 is CASTQRESSTDTQYF. Here the CDR3 DNA reads TGTGCCAGCACCCAGCGGGAGTCTAGCACAGATACGCAGTATTTT. This chain uses TRBV6-5 with TRBJ2-3, with TRBD2 identical over 8 bases. Germline V gene data show CDR1 as MNHEY and CDR2 as SVGAGI. This CDR3 has 15 residues. V gave up 7 bases and J gave up 0 bases; unmatched junction bases: 6.

The V gene is TRBV7-9, the J gene TRBJ1-3, with unresolved D. Germline-derived CDR1 and CDR2 are SEHNR and FQNEAQ (reference sequence). V was trimmed by 5 bases and J by 2 bases, leaving 13 bases between them. CDR3 length equals 15 residues. CDR3 in DNA: TGTGCCAGCAGCCCTCGGGTCAGCACTGGAAACACCATATATTTT. This translates into CASSPRVSTGNTIYF.

This rearrangement joins TRBV11-2 to TRBJ2-1; a possible D gene is TRBD1 (8 bases). Germline values: CDR1 SGHAT, CDR2 FQNNGV. CDR3 length: 16 amino acids. Trimming removed 1 base at V and 7 bases at J, with 17 bases between. CDR3 sequence (DNA): TGTGCCAGCAGCTTAGCACAGGGGGGGGTGTGGAATGAGCAGTTCTTC. Residues: CASSLAQGGVWNEQFF.

The chain has TRBV10-1 and TRBJ2-3; no firm D call. Germline CDR1 is WNHNN and CDR2 is SYGVQD (reference sequence). Trimming took off 8 bases at V and 3 bases at J, with 12 bases between the two ends. This CDR3 comprises 13 residues. CDR3 sequence (DNA): TGCGCCAGCCCGCCGATGACAACAGATACGCAGTATTTT. It translates to CASPPMTTDTQYF.

The chain has TRBV6-1 and TRBJ1-1; 7 bases are a match to TRBD1. V dropped 3 bases and J dropped 2; count of bases not matched to a gene: 6. CDR3 length: 15 amino acids. Per the germline V gene, CDR1 is MNHNS and CDR2 is SASEGT. Here the CDR3 DNA reads TGTGCCAGCAGTGACCCGGGGACAGTTAACACTGAAGCTTTCTTT. Protein product: CASSDPGTVNTEAFF.

The V gene is TRBV29-1, the J gene TRBJ2-3, with D unclear. The germline V and J ends were trimmed by 3 bases and 1 base, with 8 bases remaining between them. CDR1 SQVTM and CDR2 ANQGSEA come from the germline V gene. The CDR3 is 13 amino acids. The CDR3 is CSVDPTGTDTQYF. CDR3 DNA sequence: TGCAGCGTTGATCCAACGGGCACAGATACGCAGTATTTT.

This clone appeared a single time. The V and J genes are TRBV14 and TRBJ1-5, with 9 nucleotides matching TRBD1. The CDR3 length is 16 residues. Germline V gives CDR1 SGHDN, CDR2 FVKESK. Trimming cost V 1 base and J 5 bases; bases outside gene matches: 6. DNA for the CDR3: TGTGCCAGCAGCCAAGGGGGGACAGGGTACGATCAGCCCCAGCATTTT. It translates to CASSQGGTGYDQPQHF.

This chain links TRBV30 with TRBJ2-1; a possible D gene is TRBD2 (6 bases). CDR3 length: 15 residues. The V and J ends lost 3 bases and 3 bases respectively, with 15 bases between them. The germline CDR1 and CDR2 sequences are GTSNPN and SVGIG (reference sequence). In nucleotides, the CDR3 is TGTGCCTGGAGCATGGGACTCTGGGACTACAATGAGCAGTTCTTC. Amino acid sequence: CAWSMGLWDYNEQFF.

This chain joins TRBV29-1 and TRBJ1-1; D gene ambiguous. The CDR3 consists of 13 residues. V gave up 2 bases and J gave up 1 base, with 8 bases separating them. Germline CDR1 reads SQVTM; CDR2 reads ANQGSEA. The chain's CDR3 is CSVERGSNTEAFF. CDR3 bases: TGCAGCGTTGAACGAGGGTCGAACACTGAAGCTTTCTTT.

The chain uses TRBV18 and TRBJ1-2, with 10 bases aligning to TRBD1. Germline lookup yields CDR1 KGHSH and CDR2 LQKENI. V lost 0 bases to trimming and J lost 8 bases; unmatched junction nucleotides: 6. The CDR3 covers 15 residues. The CDR3 protein is CASSPPPRTGGGYTF. DNA of the CDR3: TGTGCCAGCTCACCACCGCCGAGGACAGGGGGAGGCTACACCTTC.

As for this clone: This same CDR3 is encoded by further DNA sequences in the sample. The rearrangement uses TRBV7-9 and TRBJ1-1; 9 nucleotides match TRBD1. The V and J ends lost 3 bases and 1 base, in that order; junction bases with no gene match: 0. In germline, CDR1 is SEHNR, CDR2 FQNEAQ (reference sequence). This CDR3 is 14 amino acids long. The CDR3 DNA reads as TGTGCCAGCAGCTTGGGACAGGGGAACACTGAAGCTTTCTTT. It translates to CASSLGQGNTEAFF.

The chain recombines TRBV5-1 with TRBJ2-7; 13 bases map to TRBD2. The CDR3 sequence is 15 residues long. V trimming: 1 base; J trimming: 6 bases; junction bases outside the gene matches: 4. Germline lookup yields CDR1 SGHRS and CDR2 YFSETQ. The CDR3 bases are TGCGCCAGCAGCTTGATACTAGCGGGAGGGGGCGAGCAGTACTTC. Residues: CASSLILAGGGEQYF.

Only one count was recorded for this clone. This chain connects TRBV7-9 to TRBJ2-1, with TRBD1 matching over 9 bases. The CDR3 totals 15 residues. Germline CDR1 and CDR2: SEHNR and FQNEAQ (reference sequence). The V segment lost 5 bases and the J segment 5 bases; nucleotides outside the gene matches: 7. The CDR3 spells CASSTARDRDNEQFF. CDR3 nucleotides: TGTGCCAGCAGCACAGCCCGGGACAGGGACAATGAGCAGTTCTTC.

The chain is built from TRBV10-2 and TRBJ1-4, with D unresolved. CDR3 size: 13 residues. Looked up from germline, CDR1 is WSHSY and CDR2 is SAAADI. V was shortened by 5 bases and J by 8 bases, with 12 bases between the two germline ends. The CDR3 sequence is CASSRRGGEKLFF. In DNA form, the CDR3 reads TGCGCCAGCAGTCGCCGGGGTGGGGAAAAACTGTTTTTT.

V is TRBV5-6 and J is TRBJ1-6; D ambiguous. V dropped 4 bases and J dropped 0 bases, with 14 bases sitting between them. The length of the CDR3 is 17 residues. In germline, CDR1 is SGHDT, CDR2 YYEEEE. The CDR3 is CASSPKPILSYNSPLHF. DNA of the CDR3: TGTGCCAGCAGCCCAAAGCCAATCCTCTCCTATAATTCACCCCTCCACTTT.

V gene TRBV6-5 combines with J gene TRBJ1-1, with unresolved D. Deletions cut 0 bases from V and 11 bases from J, with 19 bases between. The CDR3 is 15 residues long. Germline lookup yields CDR1 MNHEY and CDR2 SVGAGI. CDR3 sequence: CASSYSSSDSSGAFF. The CDR3 bases are TGTGCCAGCAGTTACTCGAGTTCAGACTCGTCCGGTGCTTTCTTT.

This sequence joins TRBV24-1 and TRBJ2-3, with D tentatively TRBD1 (6 bases). This CDR3 comprises 15 residues. Trimming cost V 9 bases and J 1 base, with 16 bases left between them. CDR1 and CDR2 (germline): KGHDR, SFDVKD. CDR3 bases: TGTGCCACCGGGGAAGGGGGAGTGGGCACAGATACGCAGTATTTT. This codes for CATGEGGVGTDTQYF.

The chain couples TRBV15 to TRBJ2-1; 9 bases are a match to TRBD2. With 1 base clipped from V and 0 bases from J, the junction kept 1 base outside the gene matches. CDR1 and CDR2 from the germline V gene are LNHNV and YYDKDF (reference sequence). The CDR3 spans 16 residues. CDR3 DNA: TGTGCCACCAGCAGAGGGCGGGAGGGCTCCTACAATGAGCAGTTCTTC. Its protein is CATSRGREGSYNEQFF.

The V call is TRBV9, the J call TRBJ2-7; D is perhaps TRBD2 (6 bases). V was pared by 2 bases and J by 4 bases, with 19 bases between. Germline assignment: CDR1 SGDLS and CDR2 YYNGEE. The CDR3 extends over 16 amino acids. The chain's CDR3 is CASSVRTTHSPYEQYF. The CDR3 region has the DNA TGTGCCAGCAGCGTTAGGACTACCCATTCCCCTTACGAGCAGTACTTC.

The chain uses TRBV6-5 and TRBJ2-1; D is perhaps TRBD1 (6 bases). CDR1 and CDR2 from the germline V gene are MNHEY and SVGAGI. The CDR3 runs to 14 residues. Trimming pared 5 bases from V and 7 bases from J, leaving 15 bases between. This chain's CDR3 is CASSRRDIWNEQFF. The CDR3 DNA reads TGTGCCAGCAGTAGACGGGACATTTGGAATGAGCAGTTCTTC.

V usage is TRBV7-2 and J usage is TRBJ1-5, with D hard to call. The V gene lost 4 bases and the J gene lost 6 bases, with 19 bases spanning the gap. CDR1 SGHTA and CDR2 FQGNSA come from the germline V gene. This CDR3 has 16 amino acids. The CDR3 DNA is TGTGCCAGCAGCTGGAGCCTGGAACCGACGGGTCAGCCCCAGCATTTT. Its translation is CASSWSLEPTGQPQHF. The whole variable domain, remainder taken from reference TRBV7-2 and TRBJ1-5, is GAGVSQSPSNKVTEKGKDVELRCDPISGHTALYWYRQSLGQGLEFLIYFQGNSAPDKSGLPSDRFSAERTGGSVSTLTIQRTQQEDSAVYLCASSWSLEPTGQPQHFGDGTRLSIL.

This sequence joins TRBV7-9 and TRBJ2-1, with 14 bases that match TRBD2. The J segment lost 6 bases and the V segment lost 3 bases, leaving 13 bases of the junction unmatched. The germline CDR1 and CDR2 sequences are SEHNR and FQNEAQ (reference sequence). The CDR3 totals 19 residues. The CDR3 is CASSFGLAGGYGGVNEQFF. Written as DNA, the CDR3 is TGTGCCAGCAGCTTTGGACTAGCGGGAGGTTATGGAGGGGTCAATGAGCAGTTCTTC.

This clone was detected once. The chain joins TRBV7-9 to TRBJ2-1; TRBD2 matches 13 bases. Trimming took 5 bases from V and 0 from J; bases not matched to a gene: 4. The CDR3 sequence is 17 residues long. CDR1 and CDR2 (germline): SEHNR, FQNEAQ (reference sequence). Written as DNA, the CDR3 is TGTGCCAGCAGCCGGACTAGCGGGAGTACCTCCTACAATGAGCAGTTCTTC. Its translation is CASSRTSGSTSYNEQFF.

The chain is built from TRBV10-2 and TRBJ1-2; 9 bases align to TRBD1. Germline V lookup: CDR1 WSHSY, CDR2 SAAADI. This CDR3 is built from 16 residues. The trim removed 2 bases at V and 4 bases at J, leaving 8 bases unmatched. As DNA, the CDR3 is TGCGCCAGCAGTGAGACAGGGGGCGCCTTCGGCTATGGCTACACCTTC. Translating gives CASSETGGAFGYGYTF.

The rearrangement uses TRBV7-8 and TRBJ1-3; D uncertain. The V end lost 2 bases, the J end lost 0 bases, and 8 bases lay between the germline ends. The CDR3 spans 15 residues. Germline V gene data show CDR1 as SGHVS and CDR2 as FQNEAQ. The CDR3 coding sequence is TGTGCCAGCAGCTTACCCGGGAGCTCTGGAAACACCATATATTTT. It is translated as CASSLPGSSGNTIYF.

The genes are TRBV3-1 (or the pseudogene TRBV3-2) and TRBJ2-7; D possibly corresponds to TRBD2 (6 bases). This CDR3 contains 15 residues. The V end lost 1 base, the J end lost 0 bases, and 10 bases lay between the germline ends. CDR1 and CDR2 (germline): LGHDT, YNNKEL (reference sequence). The CDR3 region has the DNA TGTGCCAGCAGCCAAGTAGCGGCAAGCTCCTACGAGCAGTACTTC. Its translation: CASSQVAASSYEQYF.

This clone showed up just a few times. The gene calls are TRBV6-1 and TRBJ1-5; unclear D gene. V lost 2 bases and J 2 bases, leaving 10 bases between the germline ends. This CDR3 has 15 amino acids. Per germline, CDR1 MNHNS and CDR2 SASEGT. CDR3 protein: CASSELAAGNQPQHF. DNA of the CDR3: TGTGCCAGCAGTGAATTGGCAGCGGGCAATCAGCCCCAGCATTTT.

This chain uses TRBV4-1 with TRBJ1-5; 8 nucleotides agree with TRBD1. The CDR3 sequence is 15 residues long. V trimming: 1 base; J trimming: 3 bases; junction bases outside the gene matches: 2. Germline V gene lookup returns CDR1 MGHRA and CDR2 YSYEKL. CDR3 amino acids: CASSQGDRNNQPQHF. CDR3 nucleotide sequence: TGCGCCAGCAGCCAAGGGGACAGGAACAATCAGCCCCAGCATTTT.